This TCR beta chain is drawn from a study of blood T cell repertoires in COVID-19 (dated by TCRdb to 2018 to 2021). As for the study more broadly: Samples covering the acute and convalescent phases of COVID-19 were provided by collaborators in the United States, Italy and Spain. The material from the prospective study consisted of cDNA or gDNA derived from T cells, B-cell-depleted T cells, or PBMCs. Subjects who had been exposed to COVID-19, were actively infected with it, or had recovered from it provided the deeply sampled blood TCRbeta repertoires that made up the dataset. The repertoires were released in a freely available public database meant as a resource for research on the immune response to SARS-CoV-2. Samples came from the ongoing ImmuneRACE study (first 160 participants) plus 1,254 subjects from 6 global collaborators. The sample metadata nearly always contained a de-identified subject ID, COVID-19 status, age in years and sex. Where HLA class I and class II types were available, the types were taken from metadata supplied by the sample provider, not from assay-based typing.

With respect to this clone: The antigen this receptor binds is unknown. Base qualities were left out, and no much larger clone turns up one base away.

TCRbeta CDR3 regions were amplified from genomic DNA by means of the immunoSEQ Assay, a bias-controlled multiplex PCR. In the authors' own workflow: Nucleated cell counts per sample were estimated from amplification of reference gene primers within the assay. To quantify the absolute abundance of each unique TCRbeta CDR3 rearrangement, sequence reads were collapsed and filtered. Productive Simpson clonality was computed per sample as the square root of Simpson's diversity index over productive rearrangements. The table comes from immuneACCESS by way of TCRdb, which keeps in-frame sequences with V and J called. Part of the clones is missing from these tables; in studies checked, under half for an unresolved V gene and the rest for unknown reasons. The V and J calls and clone size are taken from that table; D and trimming were inferred from the DNA. A total of about 190,000 clones appear in this sample, nearly 90% of them only once. The ten largest clones represent about 0.59% of the sample.

The collaborating institutions used their own protocols to collect whole blood in K2EDTA tubes. For TCRbeta analysis, collaborators shipped samples in one of three forms: frozen whole blood, isolated PBMCs, or DNA extracted from either of those sample types. Overall study results and their limits: Clinical and demographic metadata were provided uncurated, with the amount varying by source and participant.

The CDR3 runs 14 amino acids, cysteine and phenylalanine included. Only the CDR3 portion is preserved as DNA: 42 bases, with reading frame beginning at the first base. Based on the germline V gene (reference sequence), the CDR1 and CDR2 sequences are GTSNPN and SVGIG. Trimming takes 3 bases from V and 5 bases from J, and the germline ends sit 16 bases apart. The clonotype originates from a man aged 45-60 years with acute or convalescent COVID-19. The sequenced sample was peripheral blood. Recombination joined TRBV30 with TRBJ2-5; confidence is insufficient to name the D gene. The CDR3: CAWRWSGPRETQYF. The DNA sequence is TGTGCCTGGAGGTGGTCAGGCCCAAGGGAGACCCAGTACTTC. Reference TRBV30 and TRBJ2-5 proteins supply the regions before and after the CDR3; the full variable domain is: SQTIHQWPATLVQPVGSPLSLECTVEGTSNPNLYWYRQAAGRGLQLLFYSVGIGQISSEVPQNLSASRPQDRQFILSSKKLLLSDSGFYLCAWRWSGPRETQYFGPGTRLLVL.